This entry is about one TCR beta chain. The count of this clone is one. Its antigen has not been determined. No much larger clonotype is one base removed from it; base qualities were not supplied. The entry originates in a study of blood T cell repertoires in COVID-19 (dated by TCRdb to 2018 to 2021). For context, the study as a whole: Samples covering the acute and convalescent phases of COVID-19 were provided by collaborators in the United States, Italy and Spain. The repertoires were made available in a free public database intended to serve as a resource for research on the immune response to SARS-CoV-2. The prospective study material was composed of cDNA or gDNA derived from T cells, B-cell-depleted T cells, or PBMCs. Where available, HLA class I and class II types were taken from metadata supplied by the sample provider and were not determined by assay-based typing. A de-identified subject ID, COVID-19 status, age in years and sex were almost always included in the sample metadata. Samples came from the ongoing ImmuneRACE study (first 160 participants) plus 1,254 subjects from 6 global collaborators. Subjects who had been exposed to COVID-19, were actively infected with it, or had recovered from it provided the deeply sampled blood TCRbeta repertoires that made up the dataset.

TCRbeta CDR3 regions were amplified from genomic DNA using the immunoSEQ Assay, a bias-controlled multiplex PCR. As for how the authors treated the data: Nucleated cell counts per sample were estimated from amplification of reference gene primers within the assay. To quantify the absolute abundance of each unique TCRbeta CDR3 rearrangement, sequence reads were collapsed and filtered. For each sample, productive Simpson clonality was calculated by taking the square root of Simpson's diversity index across productive rearrangements. TCRdb re-hosts the immuneACCESS table, in-frame sequences only. Its copies lack some clones; in the studies checked, an unresolved V gene accounts for under half of them, and the cause for the rest is not known. The V and J calls and clone size come from that table; D and trimming were worked out from the DNA. Within this sample are about 98,000 clones, with about 86% of them counted one time only. Around 4% of the sample is in the top ten clones.

Each collaborating institution followed its own protocols to collect whole blood in K2EDTA tubes. For TCRbeta analysis, collaborator samples were shipped as frozen whole blood, as isolated PBMCs, or as DNA extracted from either sample type. Summary of the overall study and its limitations: How much clinical and demographic metadata was included differed by source and by participant, and the metadata was provided uncurated.

The CDR3 numbers 16 residues from cysteine through phenylalanine. The entry retains the CDR3 DNA only, 48 bases that are in frame from base 1. CDR1 and CDR2 were assigned from the germline V gene as SGDLS and YYNGEE. Trimming costs V 4 bases and J 0 bases, and their ends lie 16 bases apart. This receptor chain uses TRBV9 and TRBJ1-1, with a tentative D gene TRBD1 over 5 matching bases. Sequencing used peripheral blood. The sequence was collected from a man in his fifties or sixties with acute or convalescent COVID-19. The CDR3 reads CASSSGSGVVNTEAFF. In nucleotides, the sequence is TGTGCCAGCAGCAGTGGTTCGGGGGTCGTGAACACTGAAGCTTTCTTT.